Shown below are 21 T cell receptor beta chains from a single sample sequenced in a study of blood T cells in healthy people across ages. The use of a sample-barcoded 5' primer and a J-beta primer mix characterized a second PCR of roughly 7 to 11 cycles. TCRdb re-called the 5' RACE reads with MiXCR, one entry per CDR3 protein. The sample holds around 800,000 distinct CDR3 sequences; under 30% are singletons and the top ten take 3%. A further study also used this sample, focusing on T cells of mothers and their children.

The specimen sequenced was blood. The receptors derive from a boy between 10 and 17 years old in good health.

As to this clonotype: A junction boundary mismatches the germline segment, possibly from a read error. V is TRBV6-1 and J is TRBJ1-4; tentatively, D is TRBD1 (5 bases). Germline CDR1 reads MNHNS; CDR2 reads SASEGT. There are 15 residues in the CDR3. The CDR3 is CASSDRVNGNEKLFF. The DNA of the CDR3 is TGTGCCAGCAGTGACAGGGTGAATGGTAATGAAAAGCTGTTTTTT.

The chain combines TRBV20-1 with TRBJ1-4; 10 positions match TRBD1. Trimming removed 5 bases from V and 5 bases from J; junction bases left unmatched: 5. The CDR3 totals 14 residues. Germline-derived CDR1 and CDR2 are DFQATT and SNEGSKA (reference sequence). CDR3 in amino acids: CSAPPGQGNEKLFF. CDR3 coding DNA: TGCAGTGCTCCCCCGGGACAGGGGAATGAAAAACTGTTTTTT.

This sequence joins TRBV12-3 or TRBV12-4 and TRBJ1-2, with D perhaps matching TRBD1 (5 bases). This CDR3 is 18 amino acids long. Trimming cost V 6 bases and J 2 bases, with 25 bases left between them. The CDR3 loop reads CASSLGPHTEGPNYGYTF. DNA of the CDR3: TGTGCCAGCAGCCTGGGACCCCACACAGAGGGACCCAACTATGGCTACACCTTC.

This clonotype was seen a few times. The rearrangement joins TRBV11-1 to TRBJ2-1; 11 bases fit TRBD2. V was pared by 4 bases and J by 2 bases, with 10 bases of the junction left unmatched. The CDR3 is made up of 18 amino acids. CDR1 is SGHAT, CDR2 FQDESV, per germline (reference sequence). The CDR3 protein is CASSSRLAGSLPYNEQFF. Here the CDR3 DNA reads TGTGCCAGCAGCTCCCGACTAGCGGGGTCTCTCCCCTACAATGAGCAGTTCTTC.

Concerning this clonotype itself: At one boundary the junction diverges from the germline segment, which might be a read error. V usage is TRBV5-1 and J usage is TRBJ2-7, with a tentative D call TRBD1 (7 bases). The CDR3 length is 18 residues. Germline V gene data show CDR1 as SGHRS and CDR2 as YFSETQ. CDR3 amino acids: CAGSAGQRGAKSSHEQYF. The CDR3 bases are TGCGCCGGCAGCGCGGGACAGCGAGGAGCGAAAAGCTCCCACGAGCAGTACTTC.

The table lists this clonotype with a few counts. The genes are TRBV20-1 and TRBJ2-7; the D is unclear. The CDR3 consists of 16 residues. Trimming removed 0 bases from V and 1 base from J, with 16 bases in between. Per germline, CDR1 DFQATT and CDR2 SNEGSKA (reference sequence). The CDR3, as DNA: TGCAGTGCTAGAGATATCATTTCAGGTCTGTCCTACGAGCAGTACTTC. It specifies CSARDIISGLSYEQYF.

This clonotype showed up just a few times. This chain links TRBV10-3 with TRBJ1-2, with 9 bases matching TRBD1. The CDR3 extends over 13 amino acids. Germline V gene lookup returns CDR1 ENHRY and CDR2 SYGVKD. Trimming removed 5 bases from V and 6 bases from J; junction bases left unmatched: 4. The CDR3 bases are TGTGCCATCAGTACAGGGGGCTTGGATGGCTACACCTTC. It encodes CAISTGGLDGYTF.

This clonotype was counted between two and nine times. The V and J genes are TRBV28 and TRBJ1-6; TRBD1 matches at 10 bases. The CDR3 totals 16 residues. With V trimmed by 3 bases and J by 8 bases, 7 bases remained unmatched. In germline, CDR1 is MDHEN, CDR2 SYDVKM. The CDR3 nucleotides are TGTGCCAGCAGTTTTTCGTTTGGGACAGGGGATTCACCCCTCCACTTT. Its protein is CASSFSFGTGDSPLHF.

This chain links TRBV5-1 with TRBJ2-5; perhaps TRBD1 as D (6 bases). The CDR3 is 16 amino acids. Germline CDR1 reads SGHRS; CDR2 reads YFSETQ. The germline V and J ends were trimmed by 5 bases and 4 bases, with 21 bases remaining between them. CDR3 DNA: TGCGCCAGCAGGGAGGACAGCACCCCAGCAGGAGAGACCCAGTACTTC. Its translation is CASREDSTPAGETQYF. The entire variable domain, with the rest obtained from reference TRBV5-1 and TRBJ2-5, is as follows: KAGVTQTPRYLIKTRGQQVTLSCSPISGHRSVSWYQQTPGQGLQFLFEYFSETQRNKGNFPGRFSGRQFSNSRSEMNVSTLELGDSALYLCASREDSTPAGETQYFGPGTRLLVL.

The V and J genes are TRBV20-1 and TRBJ1-2, with 8 bases matching TRBD1. The germline V gene has CDR1 DFQATT and CDR2 SNEGSKA (reference sequence). J was trimmed by 1 base and V by 3 bases; bases with no gene match: 4. The CDR3 covers 14 residues. The CDR3 region is CSASRDRINYGYTF. The DNA of the CDR3 is TGCAGTGCTAGCCGGGACAGGATTAACTATGGCTACACCTTC.

The table lists this clonotype with a few counts. CDR3 coding DNA: TGCGCCAGCAGTGGCCGAAGCAATGAGCAGTTCTTC. It codes for CASSGRSNEQFF. The chain combines TRBV5-1 with TRBJ2-1; D is uncertain. V was clipped by 5 bases and J by 6 bases, with 9 bases between them. The CDR3 has 12 amino acids. Germline assignment: CDR1 SGHRS and CDR2 YFSETQ.

CDR3 in DNA: TGTGCCATCAGTGAGGCCTCGAAGGGGGGAGAGACCCAGTACTTC. This gives the protein CAISEASKGGETQYF. This chain links TRBV10-3 with TRBJ2-5; D possibly matches TRBD1 or TRBD2 (6 bases each). CDR3 length: 15 amino acids. CDR1 and CDR2 (germline): ENHRY, SYGVKD. V lost 2 bases and J 4 bases, leaving 14 bases between the germline ends.

This chain connects TRBV7-9 to TRBJ1-4; 11 bases are shared with TRBD1. The J segment lost 5 bases and the V segment lost 5 bases, leaving 4 bases of the junction unmatched. Per germline, CDR1 SEHNR and CDR2 FQNEAQ (reference sequence). The CDR3 length is 15 residues. CDR3 coding DNA: TGTGCCAGCAGCCCCTGGGACAGGGGGAATGAAAAACTGTTTTTT. Encoded protein: CASSPWDRGNEKLFF.

On this clonotype: A much larger clone lies a single base off, so this may be a read error. This chain links TRBV7-2 with TRBJ2-4; D may be TRBD2 (5 bases). The ends were cut back, 6 bases at V and 0 bases at J, with 6 bases in the middle. In germline, CDR1 is SGHTA, CDR2 FQGNSA. The length of the CDR3 is 13 residues. The CDR3 loop is CASRAGAKNIQYF. DNA for the CDR3: TGTGCCAGCAGGGCGGGAGCCAAAAACATTCAGTACTTC.

This clonotype was observed a few times. The chain has TRBV15 and TRBJ2-1, with 7 bases aligning to TRBD2. V lost 2 bases, J lost 9 bases, and 4 bases stayed unmatched. CDR1 is LNHNV and CDR2 is YYDKDF in the germline V gene (reference sequence). CDR3 size: 13 residues. For the CDR3, the DNA is TGTGCCACCAGCAGAAAGCGGGGAGGTGAGCAGTTCTTC. Protein: CATSRKRGGEQFF.

The chain recombines TRBV7-8 with TRBJ2-2; a weak D match, TRBD2 (6 bases). The CDR3 extends over 15 amino acids. The V gene's germline CDR1 is SGHVS and CDR2 FQNEAQ. The ends were cut back, 5 bases at V and 1 base at J, with 11 bases in the middle. The CDR3 nucleotides read TGTGCCAGCAGCGGGGGGAAGGGGAACACCGGGGAGCTGTTTTTT. Translated: CASSGGKGNTGELFF.

The J gene is TRBJ2-5, the V gene TRBV6-5; D gene uncertain. Trimming cost V 4 bases and J 8 bases, with 8 bases left between them. Germline V gene lookup returns CDR1 MNHEY and CDR2 SVGAGI. This CDR3 has 11 residues. CDR3 in amino acids: CASSSLATQYF. The CDR3 DNA follows: TGTGCCAGCAGTTCCCTCGCAACCCAGTACTTC.

This clonotype has only a few counts. This chain joins TRBV10-3 and TRBJ1-2; maybe TRBD1 (5 bases). The V end lost 2 bases, the J end lost 4 bases, and 11 bases lay between the germline ends. Per the germline V gene, CDR1 is ENHRY and CDR2 is SYGVKD. This CDR3 has 14 amino acids. The CDR3 loop reads CAISEPTGLYGYTF. Here the CDR3 DNA reads TGTGCCATCAGTGAGCCAACGGGGCTCTATGGCTACACCTTC.

This clonotype was counted only a few times. The chain combines TRBV20-1 with TRBJ2-1; maybe TRBD2 (6 bases). CDR1 DFQATT and CDR2 SNEGSKA come from the germline V gene (reference sequence). The CDR3 covers 16 residues. Trimming took off 3 bases at V and 5 bases at J, with 20 bases between the two ends. CDR3 nucleotides: TGCAGTGCTAGGCCTCTAGCGTCTGCCACCAACAATGAGCAGTTCTTC. Amino acid sequence: CSARPLASATNNEQFF.

This clonotype was detected a few times. V is TRBV12-3 or TRBV12-4 and J is TRBJ1-5, with D hard to call. V dropped 4 bases and J dropped 7 bases, with 8 bases sitting between them. CDR3 size: 12 residues. The CDR3, as DNA: TGTGCCAGCAGTTATTCTGTCCAGCCCCAGCATTTT. This sequence encodes CASSYSVQPQHF.

In regard to this clonotype: A read error may produce the germline difference seen at one junction end. The chain uses TRBV27 and TRBJ1-1; D call uncertain. The CDR3 contains 14 residues. CDR1 and CDR2 (germline): MNHEY, SMNVEV (reference sequence). The CDR3 nucleotides read TGTGCCAGCAGGGAGGACTTTATGAATACTGAAGCTTTCTTT. Its translation is CASREDFMNTEAFF.